Following are 8 T cell receptor beta chains from one sample sequenced in a study of CD8 T cells in ankylosing spondylitis. In TCRdb, the 5' RACE reads were re-called with MiXCR into one record per CDR3 protein. The data show about 340,000 distinct CDR3 sequences, about 14% seen once. Sample: blood, either unsorted or a sorted T cell fraction (not recorded which). These receptors originate from a male donor with ankylosing spondylitis or in good health (not recorded which).

V gene TRBV7-6 combines with J gene TRBJ2-3; D not resolved. Trimming stripped 3 bases from V and 0 bases from J, with 19 bases between. The CDR3 covers 18 residues. CDR1 is SGHVS and CDR2 is FNYEAQ in the germline V gene. CDR3 bases: TGTGCCAGCAGCTTTCAGCCCCCCTCTCCCACTAGCACAGATACGCAGTATTTT. The encoded protein is CASSFQPPSPTSTDTQYF.

This clonotype was recorded a few times. The chain links TRBV4-1 to TRBJ2-7; maybe TRBD1 (6 bases). Trimming left V 3 bases short and J 2 bases short, with 17 bases between. Germline V gene sequence: CDR1 MGHRA, CDR2 YSYEKL. This CDR3 contains 16 residues. The CDR3 sequence: CASSQDTGTTPYEQYF. The CDR3 nucleotides are TGCGCCAGCAGCCAGGACACCGGGACAACCCCCTACGAGCAGTACTTC.

This clonotype was seen a handful of times. This chain connects TRBV12-3 or TRBV12-4 to TRBJ2-3; 11 bases align to TRBD1. The CDR3 consists of 15 residues. V was clipped by 6 bases and J by 3 bases; unmatched bases: 5. CDR3 amino acids: CASRGTGGVTDTQYF. The CDR3, as DNA: TGTGCCAGCAGGGGGACAGGGGGGGTTACAGATACGCAGTATTTT.

The genes are TRBV29-1 and TRBJ2-5, with 8 bases lining up with TRBD2. Per the germline V gene, CDR1 is SQVTM and CDR2 is ANQGSEA. The CDR3 is made up of 14 amino acids. V lost 7 bases, J lost 4 bases, and 11 bases stayed unmatched. The CDR3 nucleotides read TGCAGCGCGCTAGCGGGCTTTTGGGGAGAGACCCAGTACTTC. It yields the protein CSALAGFWGETQYF. The variable domain in full, completed from reference TRBV29-1 and TRBJ2-5, reads SAVISQKPSRDICQRGTSLTIQCQVDSQVTMMFWYRQQPGQSLTLIATANQGSEATYESGFVIDKFPISRPNLTFSTLTVSNMSPEDSSIYLCSALAGFWGETQYFGPGTRLLVL.

The V and J genes are TRBV9 and TRBJ2-7, with 8 bases that match TRBD1. Trimming cost V 4 bases and J 6 bases; bases outside gene matches: 12. Germline V gene data show CDR1 as SGDLS and CDR2 as YYNGEE. The CDR3 runs to 15 residues. The DNA of the CDR3 is TGTGCCAGCAGCCCCTTCAGTGGGACAGGAAGCGAGCAGTACTTC. The encoded protein is CASSPFSGTGSEQYF.

The gene calls are TRBV11-3 and TRBJ2-1, with 8 bases matching TRBD1. This CDR3 is 15 amino acids long. CDR1 and CDR2 (germline): SGHNT, YENEEA. V lost 7 bases, J lost 7 bases, and 12 bases stayed unmatched. DNA for the CDR3: TGTGCCAGCACCGGCCCGTTAAGGACAGGGAATGAGCAGTTCTTC. Translated: CASTGPLRTGNEQFF.

This clonotype turned up a few times. The gene calls are TRBV11-2 and TRBJ1-2; D is undetermined. The CDR3 runs to 15 residues. Germline V gene lookup returns CDR1 SGHAT and CDR2 FQNNGV. Trimming took off 6 bases at V and 2 bases at J, with 16 bases between the two ends. The CDR3 region is CASSFPTAYNYGYTF. CDR3 sequence (DNA): TGTGCCAGCAGTTTCCCTACCGCTTACAACTATGGCTACACCTTC. Complete variable domain (other parts from reference TRBV11-2 and TRBJ1-2): EAGVAQSPRYKIIEKRQSVAFWCNPISGHATLYWYQQILGQGPKLLIQFQNNGVVDDSQLPKDRFSAERLKGVDSTLKIQPAKLEDSAVYLCASSFPTAYNYGYTFGSGTRLTVV.

Only a few counts were recorded for this clonotype. This rearrangement joins TRBV5-1 to TRBJ2-6; TRBD1 matches 7 bases. After removal of 5 bases from V and 0 bases from J, the junction contained 5 bases not matched to a gene. The CDR3 has 16 residues. Germline V gene data show CDR1 as SGHRS and CDR2 as YFSETQ. The CDR3: CASRGGQNSGANVLTF. For the CDR3, the DNA is TGCGCCAGCAGAGGGGGACAGAACTCTGGGGCCAACGTCCTGACTTTC.